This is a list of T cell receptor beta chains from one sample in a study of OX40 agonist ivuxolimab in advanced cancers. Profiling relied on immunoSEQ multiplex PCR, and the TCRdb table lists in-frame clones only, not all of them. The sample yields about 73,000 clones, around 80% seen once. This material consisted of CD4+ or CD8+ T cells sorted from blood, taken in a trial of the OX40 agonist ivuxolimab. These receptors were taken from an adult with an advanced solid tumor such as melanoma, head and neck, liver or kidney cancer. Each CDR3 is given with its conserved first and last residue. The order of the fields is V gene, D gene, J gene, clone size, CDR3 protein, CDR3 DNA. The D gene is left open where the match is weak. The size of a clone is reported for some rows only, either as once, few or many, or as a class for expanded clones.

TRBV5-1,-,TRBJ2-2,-,CASSLRQPGELFF,TGCGCCAGCAGCCTAAGACAGCCCGGGGAGCTGTTTTTT
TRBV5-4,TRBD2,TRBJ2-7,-,CASSQVAGGPSEQYF,TGTGCCAGCAGCCAAGTAGCGGGAGGGCCTTCCGAGCAGTACTTC
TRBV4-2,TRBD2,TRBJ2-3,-,CASSQDLGGGTDTQYF,TGTGCCAGCAGCCAAGATCTGGGGGGGGGCACAGATACGCAGTATTTT
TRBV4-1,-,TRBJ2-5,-,CATSEPSYQETQYF,TGCGCCACCTCGGAGCCCTCGTACCAAGAGACCCAGTACTTC
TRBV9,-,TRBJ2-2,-,CASSGRPGLRPGELFF,TGTGCCAGCAGCGGACGCCCGGGGTTGCGTCCCGGGGAGCTGTTTTTT
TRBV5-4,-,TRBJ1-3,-,CASSSQGSGNTIYF,TGTGCCAGCAGCTCACAGGGATCTGGAAACACCATATATTTT
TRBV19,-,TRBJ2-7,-,CASSILPDSYEQYF,TGTGCCAGTAGTATCCTACCGGATTCCTACGAGCAGTACTTC
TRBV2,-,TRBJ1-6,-,CASSDGTYSSYNSPLHF,TGTGCCAGCAGTGACGGGACCTATAGCTCCTATAATTCACCCCTCCACTTT
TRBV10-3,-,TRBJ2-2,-,CAISDVGTGELFF,TGTGCCATCAGTGACGTGGGGACCGGGGAGCTGTTTTTT
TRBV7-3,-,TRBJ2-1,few,CASSPRPAGAGNEQFF,TGTGCCAGCAGCCCAAGGCCGGCGGGGGCGGGGAATGAGCAGTTCTTC
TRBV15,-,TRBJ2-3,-,CATSRWGRSTDTQYF,TGTGCCACCAGCAGGTGGGGACGGAGCACAGATACGCAGTATTTT
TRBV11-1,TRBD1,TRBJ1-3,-,CASSSTGGPRGNTIYF,TGTGCCAGCAGCTCAACAGGGGGCCCAAGAGGAAACACCATATATTTT
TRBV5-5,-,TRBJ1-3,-,CASSLAIGASSGNTIYF,TGTGCCAGCAGCTTGGCTATCGGCGCCAGCTCTGGAAACACCATATATTTT
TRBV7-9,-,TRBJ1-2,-,CASSTPNYGYTF,TGTGCCAGCAGCACACCCAACTATGGCTACACCTTC
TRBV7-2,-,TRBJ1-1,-,CASSLQSLLNTEAFF,TGTGCCAGCAGCTTACAATCCCTCCTAAACACTGAAGCTTTCTTT
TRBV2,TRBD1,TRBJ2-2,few,CASSWDRGGTGELFF,TGTGCCAGCAGTTGGGACAGGGGAGGTACCGGGGAGCTGTTTTTT